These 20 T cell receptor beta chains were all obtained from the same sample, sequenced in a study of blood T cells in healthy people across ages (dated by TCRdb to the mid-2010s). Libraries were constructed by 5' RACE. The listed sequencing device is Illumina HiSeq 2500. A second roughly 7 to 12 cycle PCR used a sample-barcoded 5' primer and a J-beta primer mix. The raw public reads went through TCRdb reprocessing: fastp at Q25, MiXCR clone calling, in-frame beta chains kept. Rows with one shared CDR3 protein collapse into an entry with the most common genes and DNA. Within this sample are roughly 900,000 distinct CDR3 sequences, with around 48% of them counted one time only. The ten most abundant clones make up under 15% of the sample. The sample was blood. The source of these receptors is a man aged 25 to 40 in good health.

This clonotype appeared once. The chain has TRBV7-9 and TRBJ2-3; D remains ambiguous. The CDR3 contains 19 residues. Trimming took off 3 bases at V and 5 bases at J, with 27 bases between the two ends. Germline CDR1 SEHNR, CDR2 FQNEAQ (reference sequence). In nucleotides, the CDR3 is TGTGCCAGCAGCTTGATAAGTTCATCGGGCGAAATAGAACTAGATACGCAGTATTTT. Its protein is CASSLISSSGEIELDTQYF.

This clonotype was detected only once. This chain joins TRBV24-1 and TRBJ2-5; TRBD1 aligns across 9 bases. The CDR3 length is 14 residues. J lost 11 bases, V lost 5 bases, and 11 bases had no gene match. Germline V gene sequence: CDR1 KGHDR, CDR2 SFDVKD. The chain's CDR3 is CATSVNRGQGEQYF. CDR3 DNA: TGTGCCACCAGTGTCAACAGGGGGCAGGGTGAGCAGTACTTC.

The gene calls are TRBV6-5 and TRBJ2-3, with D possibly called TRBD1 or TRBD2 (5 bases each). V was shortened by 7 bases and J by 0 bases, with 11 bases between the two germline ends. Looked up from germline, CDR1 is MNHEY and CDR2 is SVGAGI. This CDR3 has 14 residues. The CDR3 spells CASNNGASTDTQYF. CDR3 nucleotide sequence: TGTGCCAGCAATAACGGGGCTAGCACAGATACGCAGTATTTT.

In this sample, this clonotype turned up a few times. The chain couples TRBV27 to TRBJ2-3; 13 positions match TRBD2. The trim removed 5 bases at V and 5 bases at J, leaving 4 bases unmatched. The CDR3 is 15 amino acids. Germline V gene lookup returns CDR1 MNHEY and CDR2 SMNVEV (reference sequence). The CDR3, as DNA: TGTGCCAGCAGTGAGACTAGCGGGGGGTTAGATACGCAGTATTTT. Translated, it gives CASSETSGGLDTQYF.

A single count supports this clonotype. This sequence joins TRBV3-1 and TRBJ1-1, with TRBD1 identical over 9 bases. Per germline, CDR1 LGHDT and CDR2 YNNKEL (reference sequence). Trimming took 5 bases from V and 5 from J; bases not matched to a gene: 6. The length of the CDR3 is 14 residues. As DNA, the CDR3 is TGTGCCAGCAGCGGACAGGGGATGGGTACTGAAGCTTTCTTT. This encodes CASSGQGMGTEAFF.

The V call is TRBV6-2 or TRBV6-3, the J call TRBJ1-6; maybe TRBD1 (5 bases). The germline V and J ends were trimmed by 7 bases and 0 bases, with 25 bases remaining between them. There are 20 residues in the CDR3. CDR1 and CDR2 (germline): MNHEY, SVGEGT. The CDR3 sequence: CASNQGRQNLKSSYNSPLHF. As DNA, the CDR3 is TGTGCCAGCAATCAAGGTCGACAGAACCTAAAGAGCTCCTATAATTCACCCCTCCACTTT.

The CDR3, as DNA: TGCAGCGTCTCTACCACACGGGACCGAACCACAGATACGCAGTATTTT. It codes for CSVSTTRDRTTDTQYF. This sequence joins TRBV29-1 and TRBJ2-3, with D perhaps assigned TRBD1 or TRBD2 (5 bases each). Germline assignment: CDR1 SQVTM and CDR2 ANQGSEA. This CDR3 spans 16 amino acids. Trimming pared 6 bases from V and 2 bases from J, leaving 21 bases between.

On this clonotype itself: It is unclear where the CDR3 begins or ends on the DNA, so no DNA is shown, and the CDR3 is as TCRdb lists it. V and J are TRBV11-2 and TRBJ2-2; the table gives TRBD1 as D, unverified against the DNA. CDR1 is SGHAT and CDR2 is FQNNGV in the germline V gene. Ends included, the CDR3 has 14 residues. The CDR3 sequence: CACSVDRATGELFF.

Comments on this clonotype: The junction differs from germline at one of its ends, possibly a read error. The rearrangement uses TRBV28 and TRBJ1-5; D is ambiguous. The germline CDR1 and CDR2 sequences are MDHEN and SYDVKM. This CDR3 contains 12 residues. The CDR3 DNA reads TGTGCCAGCAGGGACGGAGATCAGCCCCATCATTTT. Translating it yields CASRDGDQPHHF.

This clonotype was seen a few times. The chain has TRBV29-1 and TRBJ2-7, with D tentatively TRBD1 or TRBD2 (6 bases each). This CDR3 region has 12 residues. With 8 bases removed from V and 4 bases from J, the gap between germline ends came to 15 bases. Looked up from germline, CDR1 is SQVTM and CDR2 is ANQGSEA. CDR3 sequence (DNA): TGCAGCTTCCGAGGAGGGGGATACGAGCAGTACTTC. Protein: CSFRGGGYEQYF.

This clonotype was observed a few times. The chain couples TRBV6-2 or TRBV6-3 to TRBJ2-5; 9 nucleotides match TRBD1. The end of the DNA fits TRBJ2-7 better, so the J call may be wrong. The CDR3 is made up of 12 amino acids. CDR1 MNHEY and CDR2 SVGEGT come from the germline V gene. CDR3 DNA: TGTGCCACCCGGGACAGGGTTACCGAGCAGTACTTC. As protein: CATRDRVTEQYF.

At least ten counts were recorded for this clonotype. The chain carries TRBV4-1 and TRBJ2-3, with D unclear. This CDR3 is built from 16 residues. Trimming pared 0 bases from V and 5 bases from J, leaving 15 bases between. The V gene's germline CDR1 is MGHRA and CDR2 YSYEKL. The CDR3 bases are TGCGCCAGCAGCCAAGACCTAGAAAGTCGGCGAGATACGCAGTATTTT. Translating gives CASSQDLESRRDTQYF.

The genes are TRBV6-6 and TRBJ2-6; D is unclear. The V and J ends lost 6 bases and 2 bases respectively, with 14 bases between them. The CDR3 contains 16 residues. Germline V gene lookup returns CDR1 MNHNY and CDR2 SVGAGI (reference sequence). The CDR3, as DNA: TGTGCCAGCAGACGAGGCTTTGGGACTGGGGCCAACGTCCTGACTTTC. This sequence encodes CASRRGFGTGANVLTF.

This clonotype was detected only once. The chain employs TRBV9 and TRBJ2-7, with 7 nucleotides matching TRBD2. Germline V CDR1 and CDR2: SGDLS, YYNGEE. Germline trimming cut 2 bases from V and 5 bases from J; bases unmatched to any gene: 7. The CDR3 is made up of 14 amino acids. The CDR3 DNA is TGTGCCAGCAGCGTGCGGGGGTGGTTGGACGAGCAGTACTTC. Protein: CASSVRGWLDEQYF.

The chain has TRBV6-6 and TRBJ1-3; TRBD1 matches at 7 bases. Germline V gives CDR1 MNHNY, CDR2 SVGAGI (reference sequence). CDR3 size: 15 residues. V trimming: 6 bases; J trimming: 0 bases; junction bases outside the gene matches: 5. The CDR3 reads CASSTQGSSGNTIYF. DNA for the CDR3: TGTGCCAGCAGCACACAGGGGAGCTCTGGAAACACCATATATTTT.

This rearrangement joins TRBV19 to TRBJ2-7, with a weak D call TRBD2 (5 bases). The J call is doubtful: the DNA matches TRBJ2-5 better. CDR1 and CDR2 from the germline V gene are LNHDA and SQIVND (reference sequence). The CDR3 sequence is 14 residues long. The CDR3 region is CASSIDLEVETQYF. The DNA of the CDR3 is TGTGCCAGTAGTATAGATTTGGAGGTGGAGACCCAGTACTTC.

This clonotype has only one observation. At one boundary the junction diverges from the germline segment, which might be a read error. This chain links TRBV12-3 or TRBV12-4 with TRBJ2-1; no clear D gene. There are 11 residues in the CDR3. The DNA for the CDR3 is TGTACCAGCAGCGAGAACAATGAGCAGTTCTTC. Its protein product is CTSSENNEQFF.

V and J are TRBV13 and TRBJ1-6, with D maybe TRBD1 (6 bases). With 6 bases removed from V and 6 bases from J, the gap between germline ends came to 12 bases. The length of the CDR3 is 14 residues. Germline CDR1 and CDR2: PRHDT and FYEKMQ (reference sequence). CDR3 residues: CASSNSRGNSPLHF. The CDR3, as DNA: TGTGCCAGCAGTAACAGCAGGGGTAATTCACCCCTCCACTTT.

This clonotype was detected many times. The CDR3 reads CASSATMGYLSTDTQYF. CDR3 bases: TGTGCCAGCAGCGCCACAATGGGGTACCTTAGCACAGATACGCAGTATTTT. The V gene is TRBV9, the J gene TRBJ2-3, with no clear D. V gave up 3 bases and J gave up 0 bases, with 17 bases separating them. The germline V gene encodes CDR1 SGDLS and CDR2 YYNGEE. This CDR3 has 17 amino acids.

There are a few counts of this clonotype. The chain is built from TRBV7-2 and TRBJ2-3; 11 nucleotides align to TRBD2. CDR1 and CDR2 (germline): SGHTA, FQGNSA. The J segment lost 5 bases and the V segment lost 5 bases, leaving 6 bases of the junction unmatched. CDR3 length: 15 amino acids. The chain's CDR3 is CASSVSGGGVDTQYF. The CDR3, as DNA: TGTGCCAGCAGCGTTAGCGGGGGGGGTGTAGATACGCAGTATTTT.